This TCR beta chain was identified during a study of T cell responses to AZD1222 COVID-19 vaccine. Clones were sequenced by immunoSEQ multiplex PCR, and TCRdb holds only the in-frame ones, with some missing. The repertoire holds more than 15,000 clones, with around 92% as singletons. This receptor was taken from an adult who received the AZD1222 COVID-19 vaccine. Sample: peripheral blood, taken 28 days after the second AZD1222 dose.

CDR3 DNA sequence: TGTGCCAGCAGCCCGCCCGAGGGCACCGGGGAGCTGTTTTTT. Translation gives CASSPPEGTGELFF. This rearrangement joins TRBV7-2 to TRBJ2-2; D might be TRBD2 (5 bases). Germline V CDR1 and CDR2: SGHTA, FQGNSA. V lost 5 bases, J lost 4 bases, and 11 bases lay in between. This CDR3 contains 14 residues.